This T cell receptor beta chain was captured in a study of T cells in tumors after PD-1 blockade. Study-level information: No patient had prior checkpoint blockade, systemic immunosuppression, or radiotherapy within 4 weeks. Blood samples averaged 113,528 templates (range about 21,000-257,772) and over 35,000 unique clonotypes.

Profiled with immunoSEQ multiplex PCR; TCRdb holds only in-frame clones, not every one. This sample has around 21,000 clones; approximately 81% occur once, and the top ten carry about a quarter. The CDR3 length is 16 residues. The germline V gene has CDR1 MNHNY and CDR2 SVGAGI (reference sequence). V lost 3 bases, J lost 0 bases, and 5 bases stayed unmatched. The clonotype comes from a human donor with advanced basal cell or squamous cell carcinoma (not recorded which). The sequenced sample was PBMCs, obtained after anti-PD-1 therapy. This sequence joins TRBV6-6 and TRBJ1-3; TRBD1 agrees at 7 bases. The CDR3, as DNA: TGTGCCAGCAGTTATGAGGGACAGCTCTCTGGAAACACCATATATTTT. Amino acid sequence: CASSYEGQLSGNTIYF.